The 16 T cell receptor beta chains in this list originate from one sample, sequenced in a study of early T cells in non-severe SARS-CoV-2 infection. Via MiXCR, TCRdb re-called the 5' RACE reads, giving one row per CDR3 protein. The sample holds 60,000 to 75,000 distinct CDR3 sequences; 10% to 15% are singletons and the top ten take around 4.5%. Sequencing was done on a sample of whole blood. These receptors all come from an adult who was a healthcare worker with PCR-confirmed SARS-CoV-2 infection or an uninfected control (not recorded which).

This clonotype turned up a few times. V gene TRBV3-1 combines with J gene TRBJ2-7; 15 bases map to TRBD2. V shed 6 bases and J 7 bases; nucleotides not matched to a gene: 13. The CDR3 contains 17 residues. The germline V gene encodes CDR1 LGHDT and CDR2 YNNKEL (reference sequence). The CDR3 here is CASSKGLAGGPMSEQYF. DNA for the CDR3: TGTGCCAGCAGTAAAGGACTAGCGGGAGGGCCCATGAGTGAGCAGTACTTC.

This clonotype showed up many times. This chain uses TRBV27 with TRBJ1-4; no reliable D call. V dropped 3 bases and J dropped 5 bases, with 28 bases sitting between them. This CDR3 region has 20 residues. The germline CDR1 and CDR2 sequences are MNHEY and SMNVEV (reference sequence). The chain's CDR3 is CASSLGNRGSLRGTNEKLFF. The CDR3 DNA sequence: TGTGCCAGCAGTTTGGGGAATCGCGGGTCCCTCCGCGGCACAAATGAAAAACTGTTTTTT.

This clonotype was observed many times. V usage is TRBV15 and J usage is TRBJ2-6; D uncertain. CDR3 length: 16 residues. V shed 0 bases and J shed 0 bases, with 6 bases lying between them. The germline CDR1 and CDR2 sequences are LNHNV and YYDKDF (reference sequence). The CDR3 loop is CATSRDGYSGANVLTF. In DNA, the CDR3 is TGTGCCACCAGCAGAGATGGATACTCTGGGGCCAACGTCCTGACTTTC.

This clonotype came up many times. At one boundary the junction diverges from the germline segment, which might be a read error. The genes are TRBV20-1 and TRBJ1-1, with TRBD1 identical over 8 bases. Germline CDR1 DFQATT, CDR2 SNEGSKA (reference sequence). The CDR3 spans 13 residues. The CDR3 loop is CSVRGQGLGRAFF. The CDR3 nucleotides are TGCAGTGTTAGAGGACAGGGCCTAGGGCGAGCTTTCTTT.

This clonotype was detected a few times. The chain joins TRBV12-5 to TRBJ1-2; D not resolved. V was shortened by 1 base and J by 5 bases, with 11 bases between the two germline ends. Germline values: CDR1 LGHNT, CDR2 FRNRAP. The CDR3 is 14 residues long. The CDR3: CASGLETPGYGYTF. CDR3 coding DNA: TGTGCTAGTGGTTTGGAAACTCCTGGGTATGGCTACACCTTC.

This clonotype was counted only a few times. This sequence joins TRBV27 and TRBJ2-7, with D hard to call. This CDR3 region has 14 residues. The germline CDR1 and CDR2 sequences are MNHEY and SMNVEV (reference sequence). Trimming cost V 0 bases and J 0 bases, with 6 bases left between them. CDR3 in DNA: TGTGCCAGCAGTTTATCATGGGGCTCCTACGAGCAGTACTTC. Protein product: CASSLSWGSYEQYF.

The V call is TRBV12-3 or TRBV12-4, the J call TRBJ2-7; 8 positions agree with TRBD2. This CDR3 has 13 residues. Germline trimming cut 4 bases from V and 2 bases from J; bases unmatched to any gene: 1. CDR3 DNA sequence: TGTGCCAGCAGTTCGGGGGGGCCCTACGAGCAGTACTTC. Amino acid sequence: CASSSGGPYEQYF.

The chain couples TRBV4-2 to TRBJ2-7; D ambiguous. V gave up 3 bases and J gave up 5 bases, with 8 bases separating them. The V gene's germline CDR1 is LGHNA and CDR2 YNFKEQ. The CDR3 runs 12 residues. CDR3 amino acids: CASSHPGDEQYF. CDR3 in DNA: TGTGCCAGCAGCCACCCGGGCGACGAGCAGTACTTC.

In this sample, this clonotype turned up many times. The chain is built from TRBV18 and TRBJ1-1; D ambiguous. Trimming took off 2 bases at V and 4 bases at J, with 5 bases between the two ends. The CDR3 contains 12 residues. Germline CDR1 and CDR2: KGHSH and LQKENI. CDR3: CASSPGSTEAFF. The DNA of the CDR3 is TGTGCCAGCTCACCAGGGAGCACTGAAGCTTTCTTT.

This clonotype was counted between two and nine times. V gene TRBV11-2 combines with J gene TRBJ2-1, with D perhaps matching TRBD2 (5 bases). V lost 4 bases, J lost 2 bases, and 12 bases lay in between. Germline lookup yields CDR1 SGHAT and CDR2 FQNNGV. The CDR3 totals 15 residues. The CDR3 is CASSSGSKPYNEQFF. In DNA form, the CDR3 reads TGTGCCAGCAGCTCGGGGAGCAAGCCCTACAATGAGCAGTTCTTC.

CDR3 loop: CASTSVAGGSGEQYF. The CDR3 DNA reads TGTGCCAGCACTTCCGTCGCGGGGGGTTCTGGCGAGCAGTACTTC. The rearrangement joins TRBV2 to TRBJ2-7; TRBD2 matches 8 bases. The CDR3 sequence is 15 residues long. V trimming: 7 bases; J trimming: 6 bases; junction bases outside the gene matches: 14. The V gene's germline CDR1 is SNHLY and CDR2 FYNNEI. Supplemented by reference TRBV2 and TRBJ2-7, the full variable domain reads EPEVTQTPSHQVTQMGQEVILRCVPISNHLYFYWYRQILGQKVEFLVSFYNNEISEKSEIFDDQFSVERPDGSNFTLKIRSTKLEDSAMYFCASTSVAGGSGEQYFGPGTRLTVT.

This chain uses TRBV11-2 with TRBJ2-1; 7 bases are shared with TRBD2. CDR1 and CDR2 from the germline V gene are SGHAT and FQNNGV. The CDR3 spans 14 residues. The V gene end was trimmed by 5 bases and the J gene end by 7 bases; junction bases not matched to a gene: 8. This chain's CDR3 is CASSTTSRTNEQFF. The CDR3 region has the DNA TGTGCCAGCAGCACGACTAGCCGTACGAATGAGCAGTTCTTC. Full variable domain (missing parts from reference TRBV11-2 and TRBJ2-1): EAGVAQSPRYKIIEKRQSVAFWCNPISGHATLYWYQQILGQGPKLLIQFQNNGVVDDSQLPKDRFSAERLKGVDSTLKIQPAKLEDSAVYLCASSTTSRTNEQFFGPGTRLTVL.

This clonotype was picked up many times. V usage is TRBV7-6 and J usage is TRBJ2-1; TRBD2 might be the D (5 bases). Per the germline V gene, CDR1 is SGHVS and CDR2 is FNYEAQ. V was cut by 1 base and J by 12 bases, with 10 bases left in between. The CDR3 consists of 12 residues. DNA for the CDR3: TGTGCCAGCAGCTTAGATGTTGGAGGGCAGTTCTTC. Encoded protein: CASSLDVGGQFF. Together with reference TRBV7-6 and TRBJ2-1, the CDR3 gives the full variable domain: GAGVSQSPRYKVTKRGQDVALRCDPISGHVSLYWYRQALGQGPEFLTYFNYEAQQDKSGLPNDRFSAERPEGSISTLTIQRTEQRDSAMYRCASSLDVGGQFFGPGTRLTVL.

This clonotype was seen a handful of times. The V and J genes are TRBV7-2 and TRBJ2-5; a possible D gene is TRBD1 (5 bases). Looked up from germline, CDR1 is SGHTA and CDR2 is FQGNSA. The CDR3 has 15 residues. Deletions cut 4 bases from V and 1 base from J, with 13 bases between. The CDR3 DNA follows: TGTGCCAGCAGCTCAAACTCCGACAGCCAAGAGACCCAGTACTTC. This codes for CASSSNSDSQETQYF.

This clonotype was found a few times. The rearrangement links TRBV12-3 or TRBV12-4 to TRBJ1-1; maybe TRBD1 (6 bases). The CDR3 loop spans 15 amino acids. V gave up 3 bases and J gave up 4 bases, with 15 bases separating them. The CDR3 reads CASSFRWGAGTEAFF. Written as DNA, the CDR3 is TGTGCCAGCAGTTTTCGGTGGGGGGCAGGCACTGAAGCTTTCTTT.

The chain combines TRBV5-1 with TRBJ1-1; D not resolved. The CDR3 is 15 residues long. Deletions cut 0 bases from V and 5 bases from J, with 14 bases between. The V gene's germline CDR1 is SGHRS and CDR2 YFSETQ. CDR3 in DNA: TGCGCCAGCAGCTTGGAGGGTGTGGGGTGGACTGAAGCTTTCTTT. It encodes CASSLEGVGWTEAFF.